This T cell receptor beta chain was identified during a study of response to subunit inactivated influenza vaccine. Each CDR3 protein gets one entry after TCRdb re-called the RT-PCR reads with MiXCR. Of 500,000 or so distinct CDR3 sequences detected, 16% appear once; the ten largest clones hold approximately 3%. This clonotype turned up a few times. Per germline, CDR1 SQVTM and CDR2 ANQGSEA. CDR3 length equals 13 residues. Trimming took 4 bases from V and 10 from J; bases not matched to a gene: 8. The clonotype comes from a man between 45 and 75 years old who received an inactivated influenza vaccine. The gene calls are TRBV29-1 and TRBJ2-1; TRBD1 matches 9 bases. Material: CD4+ T cells sorted from PBMCs, obtained less than 30 months after vaccination. The CDR3 bases are TGCAGCGTTGGGGGACAGGGAGGTCGGGAGCAGTTCTTC. Translating it yields CSVGGQGGREQFF.